The clone carrying this T cell receptor beta chain was seen only a few times. Its antigen is unidentified. Germline loops: CDR1 LGHNA, CDR2 YSLEER. The CDR3 is made up of 17 amino acids. V was shortened by 4 bases and J by 2 bases, with 19 bases between the two germline ends. These data come from a study of blood T cells in healthy people across ages. For the study at large: When template switching was applied, about one barcoded beta molecule was captured per two T cells. Overall study results and limits: Versus aged donors, long-lived donors had higher diversity and more naive CD4+ cells.

Peripheral blood was drawn, about 9.1 milliliters per donor. Then a second PCR, running roughly 7 to 12 cycles, was carried out with a sample-barcoded 5' primer and a J-beta primer mix. Every cDNA was tagged by a template-switch adaptor with 12 random nucleotides. TCRdb redid the calling of the 5' RACE reads with MiXCR, one entry per CDR3 protein. The repertoire has approximately 2,000,000 distinct CDR3 sequences, roughly 43% of them found once; the top ten carry around 23%. V and J are TRBV4-3 and TRBJ2-3; the D gene is possibly TRBD2 (6 bases). The clonotype comes from a human donor in good health. Specimen: blood. The DNA of the CDR3 is TGCGCCAGCAGCCCGCGGGACGGCGGTTACCACACAGATACGCAGTATTTT. Translation gives CASSPRDGGYHTDTQYF.